This T cell receptor beta chain was recorded in a study of regulatory T cells in long-lasting Graves disease (dated by TCRdb to the early 2020s). As for the study more broadly: Persistent Graves' disease was defined as antithyroid drug treatment for over 5 years with persistently positive TSH receptor autoantibodies. Persistent Graves' disease patients were compared with newly diagnosed Graves' disease patients by peripheral blood TCR sequencing and RNA sequencing. The study took place in China and was registered as a clinical trial. TCR sequencing covered approximately 13 persistent and approximately 20 newly diagnosed Graves' disease patients, 33 samples in total. Antithyroid drugs had been taken for ten to twelve years on average by persistent Graves' disease patients in the clinical cohort.

Receptor libraries were prepared by multiplex PCR. Sequencing was carried out with an Illumina HiSeq 4000. TCR beta libraries were built with iRepertoire HTBI primers and Arm-PCR amplification of CDR3 regions. PCR products were gel purified before sequencing. The original methods were these. Gene usage analysis of CDR3 amino acid clonotypes used the 62 TRBV and 14 TRBJ segments found across samples. COPE and FqMerger were used to merge filtered high-quality paired reads into contigs. BLAST was used to align contigs to the IMGT TRBV, TRBD and TRBJ reference genes, and CDR3 was defined following IMGT. Any clonotype with a frequency above 0.1% was classified as a highly expanded clone. Shannon entropy served as the measure of repertoire diversity, while the Gini coefficient captured V-J evenness. A clonotype found in more than one individual was treated as public. TCRdb reprocessed the public reads (quality trimming at Q25 with fastp, clone calling with MiXCR) and kept in-frame beta chains. Each CDR3 protein gets just one entry, which takes the most common genes and DNA from the rows behind it. The V and J calls follow TCRdb's processing rather than the paper's. The sample data list about 400,000 distinct CDR3 sequences, and around 20% of these were observed just once. Clones ranked in the top ten supply under 25% of the sample.

CDR3 length: 12 amino acids, cysteine to phenylalanine. Only the CDR3 portion is preserved as DNA: 36 bases, with reading frame beginning at the first base. Based on the germline V gene, the CDR1 and CDR2 sequences are MNHEY and SVGAGI. On the study overall, not on this receptor specifically: TRBV28, TRBJ1-2 and TRBJ2-5 were preferentially used in persistent disease, while TRBV20-1 and TRBJ2-1 were favored in newly diagnosed disease. Because the primary lesion, thyroid tissue, could not be accessed, the study looked at peripheral blood alone. As a limitation, the authors acknowledged that the small sample size may reduce accuracy. Only the TCR beta chain was sequenced and analyzed. More public clonotypes were shared among persistent patients (about 2,800) than among newly diagnosed patients (just under 1,000). Persistent Graves' disease patients showed lower TCR Shannon entropy and fewer highly expanded clones than newly diagnosed patients, suggesting clonal expansion.

This clonotype was observed a handful of times. Its antigen specificity is not known. A much more abundant neighbour one base away suggests this may be a read error. The time point label here, explained by the study, means: persistent/refractory GD, antithyroid drugs over 5 years with positive TRAb. For both TCR sequencing and RNA sequencing, RNA was extracted from PBMCs in TRIzol. Graves' disease was diagnosed according to American Thyroid Association guidelines. Recruitment of patients was carried out at an endocrinology department in Xi'an, China. Each patient gave approximately 10 milliliters of peripheral blood, collected in an EDTA anticoagulant tube. Ficoll Paque Plus density gradient separation was used to isolate PBMCs, and no further T cell sorting was performed. An Agilent 2100 Bioanalyzer and agarose gel were used to assess RNA quality, and a NanoDrop 2000 was used to measure RNA concentration.

The TCR originated in a female donor with Graves disease. The chain is encoded by TRBV6-5 joined to TRBJ1-1, with no reliable assignment of the D segment. Source: peripheral blood mononuclear cells (PBMCs), taken when the disease was refractory, from a patient treated with antithyroid drugs. At the DNA level, the sequence is TGTGCCAACAGTTACCTGGGGACTGAAGCTTTCTTT. Its amino acids are CANSYLGTEAFF.